Following are 17 T cell receptor beta chains from one sample sequenced in a study of shared clonotypes between healthy human individuals. Measured with immunoSEQ multiplex PCR; TCRdb has only the in-frame clones, and not every one. The sample shows about 640,000 clones, around 72% of them seen only once. The sample was memory CD4+ T cells sorted from blood. The subset here: CD45RA-negative fraction. The source is a woman in her 30s in good health.

The chain recombines TRBV28 with TRBJ2-7; D unresolved. There are 13 residues in the CDR3. Germline CDR1 is MDHEN and CDR2 is SYDVKM. V was pared by 7 bases and J by 4 bases, with 14 bases between. The CDR3 DNA is TGTGCCAGCACCTCTGGGATCCGTTACGAGCAGTACTTC. It yields the protein CASTSGIRYEQYF.

The V and J genes are TRBV29-1 and TRBJ2-7; D tentatively fits TRBD1 or TRBD2 (5 bases each). CDR3 length equals 18 residues. Trimming removed 6 bases from V and 1 base from J, with 28 bases in between. Germline CDR1 and CDR2: SQVTM and ANQGSEA. The CDR3 region has the DNA TGCAGCGTCGTACGGGTGTATCCAGGGACGGTGACTTCCTACGAGCAGTACTTC. Residues: CSVVRVYPGTVTSYEQYF.

The chain has TRBV28 and TRBJ2-7, with D maybe TRBD1 (6 bases). V was trimmed by 6 bases and J by 2 bases, leaving 20 bases between them. The V gene's germline CDR1 is MDHEN and CDR2 SYDVKM. The CDR3 has 16 residues. CDR3 DNA: TGTGCCAGCAGACAAGGGACATTCCGCAATGCCTACGAGCAGTACTTC. Its protein is CASRQGTFRNAYEQYF.

There are a few counts of this clone. This chain links TRBV14 with TRBJ1-4; TRBD1 might be the D (5 bases). In germline, CDR1 is SGHDN, CDR2 FVKESK. This CDR3 has 15 amino acids. V was shortened by 1 base and J by 7 bases, with 13 bases between the two germline ends. CDR3 DNA sequence: TGTGCCAGCAGCCAAGGTTGGGGGGTCGGTGAAAAACTGTTTTTT. Protein product: CASSQGWGVGEKLFF.

Turning to this clone: Other DNA variants within this sample encode the same CDR3. The chain uses TRBV11-2 and TRBJ2-5; the match to TRBD2 covers 11 bases. CDR3 length: 14 residues. CDR1 and CDR2 (germline): SGHAT, FQNNGV. The J segment lost 5 bases and the V segment lost 1 base, leaving 0 bases of the junction unmatched. CDR3 DNA: TGTGCCAGCAGCTTAGCTAGCGGGAGGGAGACCCAGTACTTC. Translating it yields CASSLASGRETQYF.

On this clone itself: Within the sample, other DNA sequences also encode this same CDR3. V gene TRBV18 combines with J gene TRBJ2-1; D gene unclear. V shed 2 bases and J shed 0 bases, with 8 bases lying between them. Germline V lookup: CDR1 KGHSH, CDR2 LQKENI. There are 15 residues in the CDR3. The CDR3 region has the DNA TGTGCCAGCTCACCAAACGGCGACTCCTACAATGAGCAGTTCTTC. This gives the protein CASSPNGDSYNEQFF.

V is TRBV28 and J is TRBJ2-1; D possibly corresponds to TRBD2 (5 bases). Trimming took 5 bases from V and 3 from J, leaving 14 bases between them. Germline V gives CDR1 MDHEN, CDR2 SYDVKM. This CDR3 comprises 15 residues. The CDR3 bases are TGTGCCAGCAGTACGAGCGGAGTTAGCTACAATGAGCAGTTCTTC. Its protein product is CASSTSGVSYNEQFF.

The chain uses TRBV19 and TRBJ1-5; a weak D match, TRBD1 (6 bases). Germline V lookup: CDR1 LNHDA, CDR2 SQIVND (reference sequence). Trimming shortened V by 1 base and J by 4 bases, and 14 bases separated the two germline ends. The CDR3 totals 16 residues. The chain's CDR3 is CASSIAARGWNQPQHF. CDR3 DNA: TGTGCCAGTAGTATAGCTGCCAGGGGCTGGAATCAGCCCCAGCATTTT.

This chain links TRBV5-1 with TRBJ2-3, with D tentatively TRBD1 or TRBD2 (5 bases each). Germline V gene sequence: CDR1 SGHRS, CDR2 YFSETQ. The CDR3 covers 14 residues. V was cut by 4 bases and J by 6 bases, with 15 bases left in between. The CDR3: CASSPIPWGDTQYF. The CDR3 DNA reads as TGCGCCAGCAGCCCCATCCCATGGGGGGATACGCAGTATTTT.

This clone was recorded only once. The chain combines TRBV30 with TRBJ1-1, with D perhaps matching TRBD1 (5 bases). Germline V lookup: CDR1 GTSNPN, CDR2 SVGIG (reference sequence). Trimming removed 2 bases from V and 5 bases from J, with 21 bases in between. The CDR3 contains 16 residues. CDR3 amino acids: CAWSITGGPGGTEAFF. CDR3 in DNA: TGTGCCTGGAGTATTACAGGAGGACCTGGTGGGACTGAAGCTTTCTTT. The full variable domain, with the rest looked up from reference TRBV30 and TRBJ1-1, is SQTIHQWPATLVQPVGSPLSLECTVEGTSNPNLYWYRQAAGRGLQLLFYSVGIGQISSEVPQNLSASRPQDRQFILSSKKLLLSDSGFYLCAWSITGGPGGTEAFFGQGTRLTVV.

The chain employs TRBV5-1 and TRBJ2-7, with unresolved D. CDR3 length equals 16 residues. Germline-derived CDR1 and CDR2 are SGHRS and YFSETQ. The ends were cut back, 0 bases at V and 4 bases at J, with 17 bases in the middle. The CDR3 region has the DNA TGCGCCAGCAGCTTGGAATTGACGGGTTCGTCTTACGAGCAGTACTTC. This translates into CASSLELTGSSYEQYF.

This clone was seen a single time. The J gene is TRBJ1-2, the V gene TRBV7-9; D call uncertain. The CDR3 contains 17 residues. The ends were cut back, 1 base at V and 4 bases at J, with 19 bases in the middle. In germline, CDR1 is SEHNR, CDR2 FQNEAQ (reference sequence). The CDR3 bases are TGTGCCAGCAGCTTAGATGTCTGGGTCCAGGATCCCTATGGCTACACCTTC. This encodes CASSLDVWVQDPYGYTF.

This clone was seen a handful of times. A read error is possible here, since a much larger clone lies one base away. The genes are TRBV14 and TRBJ1-2, with TRBD1 as a possible D gene (6 bases). This CDR3 comprises 13 residues. CDR1 is SGHDN, CDR2 FVKESK, per germline. Trimming pared 1 base from V and 4 bases from J, leaving 7 bases between. CDR3 DNA: TGTGCCAGCAGCCAAGGACAGGTCTATGGCTACACCTTC. This sequence encodes CASSQGQVYGYTF.

V and J are TRBV14 and TRBJ2-1; 11 bases agree with TRBD2. The junction had 6 bases not matched to a gene; V was cut back by 8 bases and J by 6 bases. The CDR3 is 14 residues long. CDR1 and CDR2 from the germline V gene are SGHDN and FVKESK. The CDR3 loop is CASATSGSRNEQFF. The CDR3 nucleotides are TGTGCCAGCGCCACTAGCGGGAGTCGCAATGAGCAGTTCTTC. The full variable domain, rest sourced from reference TRBV14 and TRBJ2-1, is EAGVTQFPSHSVIEKGQTVTLRCDPISGHDNLYWYRRVMGKEIKFLLHFVKESKQDESGMPNNRFLAERTGGTYSTLKVQPAELEDSGVYFCASATSGSRNEQFFGPGTRLTVL.

V and J are TRBV28 and TRBJ1-3, with TRBD1 matching over 10 bases. Germline V CDR1 and CDR2: MDHEN, SYDVKM. This CDR3 spans 16 amino acids. J was trimmed by 3 bases and V by 5 bases; bases with no gene match: 7. The CDR3 DNA reads as TGTGCCAGCAGTCTAAGCGGGACAGGGGTTGGAAACACCATATATTTT. It is translated as CASSLSGTGVGNTIYF.

This chain links TRBV10-2 with TRBJ2-5; 11 bases map to TRBD2. CDR3 length equals 16 residues. Germline V gives CDR1 WSHSY, CDR2 SAAADI. V lost 3 bases, J lost 4 bases, and 7 bases stayed unmatched. CDR3 nucleotide sequence: TGCGCCAGCAGTGATTCTAGCGGGAGGAGAACAGAGACCCAGTACTTC. Translation: CASSDSSGRRTETQYF.

CDR3 coding DNA: TGCGCCAGCAGCCAAGAGGCCGGGCAGGGCTACACCTTC. Amino acid sequence: CASSQEAGQGYTF. The rearrangement links TRBV4-1 to TRBJ1-2; D uncertain. CDR1 and CDR2 (germline): MGHRA, YSYEKL. There are 13 residues in the CDR3. V lost 0 bases to trimming and J lost 8 bases, with 10 bases between them.